The clone carrying this T cell receptor (beta chain) was seen ten or more times. Its antigen is undetermined. TCRdb ran MiXCR on the 5' RACE reads and lists one entry per CDR3 protein. The sample lists approximately 680,000 distinct CDR3 sequences; roughly 7.2% were seen once. This sample was taken from a study of identical twins. General study points: Partial confounding of zero-insertion analyses by invariant MAIT and iNKT cells was possible.

Germline CDR1 reads ENHRY; CDR2 reads SYGVKD. Trimming removed 7 bases at V and 7 bases at J, with 13 bases between. This CDR3 has 12 residues. Separately, the same data were catalogued under a study of yellow fever vaccine responses in identical twins.

The sample comprised PBMCs. The chain carries TRBV10-3 and TRBJ1-2, with D maybe TRBD1 (5 bases). The receptor was derived from a young woman in good health. This CDR3 is CAITTVGLGYTF. The CDR3, as DNA: TGTGCCATCACCACGGTGGGGCTTGGCTACACCTTC.